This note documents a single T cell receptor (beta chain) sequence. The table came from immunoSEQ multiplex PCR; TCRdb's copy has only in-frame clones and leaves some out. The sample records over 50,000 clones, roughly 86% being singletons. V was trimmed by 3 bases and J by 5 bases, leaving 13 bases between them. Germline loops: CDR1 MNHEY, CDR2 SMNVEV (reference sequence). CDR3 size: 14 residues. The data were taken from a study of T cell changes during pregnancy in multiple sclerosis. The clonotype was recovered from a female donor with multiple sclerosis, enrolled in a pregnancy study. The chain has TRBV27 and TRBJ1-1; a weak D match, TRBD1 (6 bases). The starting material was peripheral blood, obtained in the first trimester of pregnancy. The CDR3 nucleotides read TGTGCCAGCAGTTTTAACAGGGTACCAACTGAAGCTTTCTTT. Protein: CASSFNRVPTEAFF.